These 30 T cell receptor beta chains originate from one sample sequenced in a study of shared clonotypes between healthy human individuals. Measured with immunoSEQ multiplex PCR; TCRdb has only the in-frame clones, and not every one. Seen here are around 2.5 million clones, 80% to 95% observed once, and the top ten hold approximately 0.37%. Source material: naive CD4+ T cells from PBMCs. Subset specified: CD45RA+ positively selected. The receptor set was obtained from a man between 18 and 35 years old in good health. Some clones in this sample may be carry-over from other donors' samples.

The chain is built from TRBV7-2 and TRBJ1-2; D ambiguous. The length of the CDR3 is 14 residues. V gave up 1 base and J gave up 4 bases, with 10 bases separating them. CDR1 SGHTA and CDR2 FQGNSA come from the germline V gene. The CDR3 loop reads CASSLGGQVYGYTF. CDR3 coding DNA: TGTGCCAGCAGCTTAGGAGGGCAGGTCTATGGCTACACCTTC.

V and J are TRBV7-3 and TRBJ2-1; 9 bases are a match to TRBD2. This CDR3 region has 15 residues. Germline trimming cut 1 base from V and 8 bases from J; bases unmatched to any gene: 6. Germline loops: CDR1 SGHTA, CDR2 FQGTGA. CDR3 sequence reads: CASSLSAGGLDEQFF. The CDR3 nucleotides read TGTGCCAGCAGCTTAAGCGCGGGAGGGTTGGATGAGCAGTTCTTC.

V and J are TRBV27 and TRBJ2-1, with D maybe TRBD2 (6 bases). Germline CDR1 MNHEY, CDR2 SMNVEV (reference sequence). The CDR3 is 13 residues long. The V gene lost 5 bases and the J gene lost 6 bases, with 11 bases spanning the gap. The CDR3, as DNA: TGTGCCAGCAGTAGAACTAGCTCCAATGAGCAGTTCTTC. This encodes CASSRTSSNEQFF.

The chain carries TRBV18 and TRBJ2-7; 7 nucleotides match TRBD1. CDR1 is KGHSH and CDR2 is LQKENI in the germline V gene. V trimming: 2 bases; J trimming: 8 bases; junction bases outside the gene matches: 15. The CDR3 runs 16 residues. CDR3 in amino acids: CASSPLTGTELSKQYF. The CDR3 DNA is TGTGCCAGCTCACCATTGACCGGGACAGAACTTTCAAAGCAGTACTTC.

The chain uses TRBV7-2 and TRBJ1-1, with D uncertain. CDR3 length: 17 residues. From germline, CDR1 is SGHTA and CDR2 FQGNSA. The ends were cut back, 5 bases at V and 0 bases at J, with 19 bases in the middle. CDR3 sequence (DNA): TGTGCCAGCAGCCCCGGAGGTCCGTCGCGCGTGAACACTGAAGCTTTCTTT. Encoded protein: CASSPGGPSRVNTEAFF.

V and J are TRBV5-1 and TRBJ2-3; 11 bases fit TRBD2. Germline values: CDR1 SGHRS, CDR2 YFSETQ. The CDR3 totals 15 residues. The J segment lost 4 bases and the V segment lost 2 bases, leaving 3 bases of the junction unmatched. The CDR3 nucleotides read TGCGCCAGCAGCTTTGTAGCGGGAGGGGCAGATACGCAGTATTTT. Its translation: CASSFVAGGADTQYF.

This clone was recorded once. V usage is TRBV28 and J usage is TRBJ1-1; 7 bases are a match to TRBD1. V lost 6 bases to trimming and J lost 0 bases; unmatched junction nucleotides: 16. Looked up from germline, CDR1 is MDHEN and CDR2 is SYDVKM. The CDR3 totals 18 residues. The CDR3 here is CASSIGADRDGMNTEAFF. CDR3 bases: TGTGCCAGCAGCATAGGGGCTGACAGGGACGGCATGAACACTGAAGCTTTCTTT.

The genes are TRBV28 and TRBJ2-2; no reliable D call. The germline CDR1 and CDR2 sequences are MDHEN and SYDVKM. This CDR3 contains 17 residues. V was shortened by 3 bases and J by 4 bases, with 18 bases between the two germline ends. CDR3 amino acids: CASSFWLVTDATGELFF. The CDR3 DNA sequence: TGTGCCAGCAGTTTCTGGCTCGTCACAGATGCCACCGGGGAGCTGTTTTTT.

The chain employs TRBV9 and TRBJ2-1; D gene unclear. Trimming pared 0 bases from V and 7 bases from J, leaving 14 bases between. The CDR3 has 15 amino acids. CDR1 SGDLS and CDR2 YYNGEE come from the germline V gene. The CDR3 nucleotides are TGTGCCAGCAGCGTAGTTAGCCGGAAAATAAATGAGCAGTTCTTC. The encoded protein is CASSVVSRKINEQFF.

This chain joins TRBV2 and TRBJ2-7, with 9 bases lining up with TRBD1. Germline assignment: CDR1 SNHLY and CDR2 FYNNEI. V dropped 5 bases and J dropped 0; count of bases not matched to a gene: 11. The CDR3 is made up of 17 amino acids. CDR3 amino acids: CASSLPTGGRGSYEQYF. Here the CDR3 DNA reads TGTGCCAGCAGTCTACCTACAGGGGGCAGGGGCTCCTACGAGCAGTACTTC.

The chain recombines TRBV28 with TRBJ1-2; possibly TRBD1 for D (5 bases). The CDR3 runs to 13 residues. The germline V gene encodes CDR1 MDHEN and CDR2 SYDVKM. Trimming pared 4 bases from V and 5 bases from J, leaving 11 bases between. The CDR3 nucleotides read TGTGCCAGCAGTTCTCGACAGTGGTATGGCTACACCTTC. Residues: CASSSRQWYGYTF.

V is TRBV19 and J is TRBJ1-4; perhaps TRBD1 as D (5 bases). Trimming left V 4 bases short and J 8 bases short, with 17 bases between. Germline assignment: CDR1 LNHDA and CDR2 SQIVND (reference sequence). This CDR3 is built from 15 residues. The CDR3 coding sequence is TGTGCCAGTAGTACCTCGACAGTGGCGCGAGAAAAACTGTTTTTT. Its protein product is CASSTSTVAREKLFF.

The CDR3 nucleotides are TGTGCCAGCAGTTTAATAAGAGGCGATACGCAGTATTTT. Translated, it gives CASSLIRGDTQYF. The rearrangement joins TRBV27 to TRBJ2-3, with no clear D. The CDR3 runs 13 residues. V was clipped by 2 bases and J by 6 bases, with 9 bases between them. Germline CDR1 MNHEY, CDR2 SMNVEV (reference sequence).

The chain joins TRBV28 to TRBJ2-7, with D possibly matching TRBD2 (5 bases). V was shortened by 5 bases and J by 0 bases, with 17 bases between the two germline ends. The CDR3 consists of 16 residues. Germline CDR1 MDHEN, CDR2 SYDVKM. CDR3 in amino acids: CASSLTLRGLSYEQYF. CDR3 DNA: TGTGCCAGCAGTCTGACCCTAAGAGGGCTCTCCTACGAGCAGTACTTC.

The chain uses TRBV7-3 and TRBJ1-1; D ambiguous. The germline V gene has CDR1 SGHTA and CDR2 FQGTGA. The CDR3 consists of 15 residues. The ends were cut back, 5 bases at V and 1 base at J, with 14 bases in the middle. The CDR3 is CASSLGPWGNTEAFF. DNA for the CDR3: TGTGCCAGCAGCCTCGGGCCATGGGGGAACACTGAAGCTTTCTTT.

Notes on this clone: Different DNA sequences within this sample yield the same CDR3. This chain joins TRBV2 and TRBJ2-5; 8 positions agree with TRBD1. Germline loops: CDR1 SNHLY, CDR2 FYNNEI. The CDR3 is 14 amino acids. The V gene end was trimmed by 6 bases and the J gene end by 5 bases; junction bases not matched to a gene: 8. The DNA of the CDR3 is TGTGCCAGCAGCTTACAGGGGGTGGGCGAGACCCAGTACTTC. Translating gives CASSLQGVGETQYF. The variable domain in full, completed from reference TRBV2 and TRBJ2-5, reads EPEVTQTPSHQVTQMGQEVILRCVPISNHLYFYWYRQILGQKVEFLVSFYNNEISEKSEIFDDQFSVERPDGSNFTLKIRSTKLEDSAMYFCASSLQGVGETQYFGPGTRLLVL.

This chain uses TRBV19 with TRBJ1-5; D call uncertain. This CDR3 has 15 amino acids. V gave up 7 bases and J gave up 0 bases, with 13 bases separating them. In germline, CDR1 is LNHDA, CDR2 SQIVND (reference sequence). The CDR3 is CASMNKYYSNQPQHF. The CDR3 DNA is TGTGCCAGTATGAACAAGTACTATAGCAATCAGCCCCAGCATTTT.

DNA of the CDR3: TGTGCCAGCAGCTTACTGGGCGGGATACAAGAGACCCAGTACTTC. Its translation is CASSLLGGIQETQYF. This chain connects TRBV7-3 to TRBJ2-5; D is possibly TRBD2 (6 bases). Germline values: CDR1 SGHTA, CDR2 FQGTGA. The V end lost 2 bases, the J end lost 2 bases, and 12 bases lay between the germline ends. The CDR3 spans 15 residues.

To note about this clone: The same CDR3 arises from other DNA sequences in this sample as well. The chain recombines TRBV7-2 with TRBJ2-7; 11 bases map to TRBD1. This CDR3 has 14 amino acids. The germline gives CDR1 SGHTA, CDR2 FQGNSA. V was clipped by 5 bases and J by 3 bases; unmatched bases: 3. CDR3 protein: CASSRDRGFYEQYF. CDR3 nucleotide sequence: TGTGCCAGCAGCCGGGACAGGGGGTTCTACGAGCAGTACTTC.

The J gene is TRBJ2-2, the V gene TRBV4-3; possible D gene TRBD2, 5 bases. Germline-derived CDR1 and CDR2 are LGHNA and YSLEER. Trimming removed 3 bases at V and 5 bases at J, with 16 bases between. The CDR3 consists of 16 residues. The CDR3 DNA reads TGCGCCAGCAGCCAGGAACCGAGGGTCCATACCGGGGAGCTGTTTTTT. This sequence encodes CASSQEPRVHTGELFF.

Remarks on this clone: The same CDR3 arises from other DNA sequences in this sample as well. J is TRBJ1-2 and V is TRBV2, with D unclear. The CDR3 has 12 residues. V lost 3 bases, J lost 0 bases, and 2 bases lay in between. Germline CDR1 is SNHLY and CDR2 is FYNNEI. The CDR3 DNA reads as TGTGCCAGCAGTGATTCTAACTATGGCTACACCTTC. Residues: CASSDSNYGYTF.

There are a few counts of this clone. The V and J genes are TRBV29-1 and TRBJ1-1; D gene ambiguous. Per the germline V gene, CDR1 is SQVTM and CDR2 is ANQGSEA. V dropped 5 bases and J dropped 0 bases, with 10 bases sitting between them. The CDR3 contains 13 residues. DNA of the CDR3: TGCAGCGTTTTAAAGCCCATGAACACTGAAGCTTTCTTT. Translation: CSVLKPMNTEAFF.

The CDR3 sequence: CASSDKGANGYTF. Here the CDR3 DNA reads TGTGCCAGCAGTGATAAGGGGGCGAATGGCTACACCTTC. V and J are TRBV6-1 and TRBJ1-2; TRBD1 agrees at 7 bases. The CDR3 is 13 amino acids. Trimming removed 3 bases from V and 6 bases from J; junction bases left unmatched: 4. Per the germline V gene, CDR1 is MNHNS and CDR2 is SASEGT.

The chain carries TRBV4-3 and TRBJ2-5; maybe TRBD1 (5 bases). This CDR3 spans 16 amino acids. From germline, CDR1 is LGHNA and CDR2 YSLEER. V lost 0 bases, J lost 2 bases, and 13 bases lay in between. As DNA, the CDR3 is TGCGCCAGCAGCCAAGAGTTACAAGACAGACAAGAGACCCAGTACTTC. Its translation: CASSQELQDRQETQYF.

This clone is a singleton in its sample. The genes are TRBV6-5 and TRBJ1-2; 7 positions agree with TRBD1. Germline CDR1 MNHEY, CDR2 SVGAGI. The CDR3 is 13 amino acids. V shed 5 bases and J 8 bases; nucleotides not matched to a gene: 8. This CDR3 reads CASSRQGYHGYTF. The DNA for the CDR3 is TGTGCCAGCAGTCGACAGGGATACCACGGCTACACCTTC.

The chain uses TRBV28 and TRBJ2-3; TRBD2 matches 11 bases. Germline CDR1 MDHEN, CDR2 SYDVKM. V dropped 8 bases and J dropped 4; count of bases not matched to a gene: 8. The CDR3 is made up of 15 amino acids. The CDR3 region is CASGDPSGRPDTQYF. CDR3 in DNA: TGTGCCAGCGGAGATCCTAGCGGGAGGCCAGATACGCAGTATTTT.

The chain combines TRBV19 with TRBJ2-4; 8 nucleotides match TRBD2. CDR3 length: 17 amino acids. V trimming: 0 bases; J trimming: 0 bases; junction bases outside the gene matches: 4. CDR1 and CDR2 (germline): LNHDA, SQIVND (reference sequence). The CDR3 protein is CASSIDPAGVAKNIQYF. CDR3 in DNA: TGTGCCAGTAGTATAGACCCAGCGGGAGTAGCCAAAAACATTCAGTACTTC.

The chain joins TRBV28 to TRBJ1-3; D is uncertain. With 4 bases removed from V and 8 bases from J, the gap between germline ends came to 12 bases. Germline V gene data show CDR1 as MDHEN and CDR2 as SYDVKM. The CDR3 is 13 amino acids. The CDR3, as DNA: TGTGCCAGCAGTTCCCTCGGGGATGACACCATATATTTT. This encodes CASSSLGDDTIYF.

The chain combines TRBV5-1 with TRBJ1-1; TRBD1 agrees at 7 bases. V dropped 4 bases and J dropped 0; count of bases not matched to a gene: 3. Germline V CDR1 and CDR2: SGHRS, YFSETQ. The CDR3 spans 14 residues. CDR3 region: CASSGGGMNTEAFF. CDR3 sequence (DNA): TGCGCCAGCAGCGGAGGGGGCATGAACACTGAAGCTTTCTTT.

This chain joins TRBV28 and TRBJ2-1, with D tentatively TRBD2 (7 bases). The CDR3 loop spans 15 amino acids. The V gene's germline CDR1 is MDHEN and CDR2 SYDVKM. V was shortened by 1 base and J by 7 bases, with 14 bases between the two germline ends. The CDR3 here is CASSLLERGGNEQFF. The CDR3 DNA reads TGTGCCAGCAGTTTATTAGAAAGGGGGGGGAATGAGCAGTTCTTC.